The 23 T cell receptor beta chains presented below share a single source sample, sequenced in a study of radiotherapy plus CTLA-4 blockade in lung cancer. Some clones are missing from TCRdb's copy, which holds only in-frame ones; the method was immunoSEQ multiplex PCR. Here the sample spans more than 95,000 clones, about four fifths being singletons. Sequences were derived from peripheral blood, sampled from a patient treated with radiotherapy plus ipilimumab. The receptors stem from a human donor with non-small cell lung cancer who had a partial response to radiotherapy plus ipilimumab.

This chain connects TRBV11-2 to TRBJ1-6; D may be TRBD1 (6 bases). This CDR3 comprises 15 residues. The germline V gene encodes CDR1 SGHAT and CDR2 FQNNGV. V was trimmed by 0 bases and J by 9 bases, leaving 12 bases between them. The chain's CDR3 is CASSLERQARSPLHF. The CDR3 DNA follows: TGTGCCAGCAGCTTAGAAAGACAGGCCCGTTCACCCCTCCACTTT.

The rearrangement uses TRBV5-1 and TRBJ1-2, with 8 bases aligning to TRBD1. Germline V gene sequence: CDR1 SGHRS, CDR2 YFSETQ. This CDR3 spans 13 amino acids. With 4 bases clipped from V and 4 bases from J, the junction kept 3 bases outside the gene matches. CDR3 nucleotides: TGCGCCAGCAGCGCCGGACAGGGCTATGGCTACACCTTC. Protein sequence: CASSAGQGYGYTF. Full variable domain (outside the CDR3, taken from reference TRBV5-1 and TRBJ1-2): KAGVTQTPRYLIKTRGQQVTLSCSPISGHRSVSWYQQTPGQGLQFLFEYFSETQRNKGNFPGRFSGRQFSNSRSEMNVSTLELGDSALYLCASSAGQGYGYTFGSGTRLTVV.

Note on this clone: The identical CDR3 is also encoded by other nucleotide sequences in the sample. The chain has TRBV19 and TRBJ1-1; perhaps TRBD1 as D (6 bases). Germline V CDR1 and CDR2: LNHDA, SQIVND (reference sequence). Trimming took 6 bases from V and 0 from J, leaving 14 bases between them. The CDR3 runs to 15 residues. The CDR3 loop is CASSRTDTMNTEAFF. In DNA form, the CDR3 reads TGTGCCAGTAGCAGGACAGATACCATGAACACTGAAGCTTTCTTT. Looking up the rest from reference TRBV19 and TRBJ1-1 gives the full variable domain: DGGITQSPKYLFRKEGQNVTLSCEQNLNHDAMYWYRQDPGQGLRLIYYSQIVNDFQKGDIAEGYSVSREKKESFPLTVTSAQKNPTAFYLCASSRTDTMNTEAFFGQGTRLTVV.

CDR3 loop: CASRGTGVAFF. As DNA, the CDR3 is TGTGCCAGCAGGGGAACCGGGGTGGCTTTCTTT. The V call is TRBV6-5, the J call TRBJ1-1, with D uncertain. Germline CDR1 reads MNHEY; CDR2 reads SVGAGI. The CDR3 is made up of 11 amino acids. Deletions cut 6 bases from V and 11 bases from J, with 13 bases between.

Concerning this clone itself: The same CDR3 is also encoded by other DNA sequences in this sample. The V call is TRBV5-6, the J call TRBJ1-5; weak D call: TRBD1 (6 bases). V lost 4 bases to trimming and J lost 4 bases, with 18 bases between them. The CDR3 loop spans 16 amino acids. Germline CDR1 is SGHDT and CDR2 is YYEEEE. The DNA for the CDR3 is TGTGCCAGCAGCCCAAGGACAGAGAGGCTAAATCAGCCCCAGCATTTT. Its protein is CASSPRTERLNQPQHF.

V gene TRBV5-1 combines with J gene TRBJ2-7; D may be TRBD1 (6 bases). The CDR3 is 15 residues long. Trimming stripped 5 bases from V and 6 bases from J, with 21 bases between. CDR1 SGHRS and CDR2 YFSETQ come from the germline V gene. The CDR3 loop reads CASSLDLQGHSEQYF. The DNA of the CDR3 is TGCGCCAGCAGTTTAGACCTTCAGGGACACAGCGAGCAGTACTTC.

The CDR3 DNA reads as TGTGCCAGTAGTATAGATCAGCGTAAGGGGGACAGAGCATACGAGCAGTACTTC. Its protein is CASSIDQRKGDRAYEQYF. V is TRBV19 and J is TRBJ2-7, with 7 positions matching TRBD1. CDR3 length: 18 residues. The germline CDR1 and CDR2 sequences are LNHDA and SQIVND (reference sequence). Trimming took 0 bases from V and 4 from J; bases not matched to a gene: 15.

The chain combines TRBV6-5 with TRBJ2-7; 7 bases line up with TRBD1. Trimming cost V 6 bases and J 7 bases; bases outside gene matches: 12. The CDR3 spans 14 residues. Per germline, CDR1 MNHEY and CDR2 SVGAGI. The CDR3 loop reads CASRSSQGRVEQYV. CDR3 sequence (DNA): TGTGCCAGCAGGTCTTCACAGGGGAGAGTGGAGCAGTACGTC.

The rearrangement uses TRBV28 and TRBJ2-7, with TRBD1 matching 8 bases. This CDR3 has 15 amino acids. The trim removed 6 bases at V and 2 bases at J, leaving 9 bases unmatched. Germline assignment: CDR1 MDHEN and CDR2 SYDVKM. The CDR3 DNA reads as TGTGCCAGCAGCACCGGCCGGACAGGGCCCTACGAGCAGTACGTC. Residues: CASSTGRTGPYEQYV.

This clone occurred a few times. The chain is built from TRBV30 and TRBJ2-2; TRBD2 matches at 12 bases. The CDR3 runs to 16 residues. Germline V gene sequence: CDR1 GTSNPN, CDR2 SVGIG (reference sequence). The V and J ends lost 1 base and 3 bases, in that order; junction bases with no gene match: 3. The CDR3 DNA reads as TGTGCCTGGAGTGGACTAGCGGGAGCCCACACCGGGGAGCTGTTTTTT. Amino acids: CAWSGLAGAHTGELFF.

As concerns this clone: Different DNA sequences within this sample yield the same CDR3. The chain couples TRBV15 to TRBJ1-5, with TRBD1 as a possible D gene (5 bases). V gave up 3 bases and J gave up 1 base, with 7 bases separating them. The CDR3 length is 14 residues. Germline CDR1 and CDR2: LNHNV and YYDKDF (reference sequence). In DNA form, the CDR3 reads TGTGCCACCAGCAGGGCAGGGAGCAATCAGCCCCAGCATTTT. This sequence encodes CATSRAGSNQPQHF.

This chain uses TRBV2 with TRBJ2-7; TRBD1 is a possible D gene (6 bases). Germline V gene data show CDR1 as SNHLY and CDR2 as FYNNEI. This CDR3 is 15 amino acids long. V was cut by 6 bases and J by 2 bases, with 17 bases left in between. CDR3 nucleotides: TGTGCCAGCAGGGCACTGACAGGATTCACCTACGAGCAGTACGTC. It translates to CASRALTGFTYEQYV.

The chain is built from TRBV9 and TRBJ2-3; TRBD2 matches at 7 bases. There are 16 residues in the CDR3. Germline CDR1 reads SGDLS; CDR2 reads YYNGEE. J was trimmed by 2 bases and V by 0 bases; bases with no gene match: 6. The CDR3 nucleotides are TGTGCCAGCAGCGTAGGCCCGCGGGAGACCACAGATACGCAGTATTTT. Translation gives CASSVGPRETTDTQYF.

The chain couples TRBV19 to TRBJ2-1; possible D gene TRBD2, 5 bases. The CDR3 sequence is 13 residues long. In germline, CDR1 is LNHDA, CDR2 SQIVND (reference sequence). V gave up 2 bases and J gave up 8 bases, with 10 bases separating them. The CDR3 DNA reads TGTGCCAGTAGTATACGGACGGGATATGAGCAGTTCTTC. It is translated as CASSIRTGYEQFF.

The chain has TRBV9 and TRBJ1-1, with 7 bases identical to TRBD1. This CDR3 contains 14 residues. Germline V gene sequence: CDR1 SGDLS, CDR2 YYNGEE. With 0 bases clipped from V and 4 bases from J, the junction kept 3 bases outside the gene matches. CDR3 amino acids: CASSVAGQTTEAFF. Written as DNA, the CDR3 is TGTGCCAGCAGCGTAGCGGGACAGACCACTGAAGCTTTCTTT.

This clone was seen only once. The chain links TRBV5-4 to TRBJ1-3, with no clear D. In germline, CDR1 is SGHNT, CDR2 YYREEE (reference sequence). This CDR3 spans 12 amino acids. Trimming cost V 0 bases and J 7 bases, with 5 bases left between them. The CDR3 loop reads CASSLDSNTIYF. As DNA, the CDR3 is TGTGCCAGCAGCTTGGATTCTAACACCATATATTTT.

The chain employs TRBV5-4 and TRBJ2-2; 8 positions match TRBD1. Trimming took 3 bases from V and 3 from J; bases not matched to a gene: 4. The germline CDR1 and CDR2 sequences are SGHNT and YYREEE (reference sequence). The CDR3 has 15 amino acids. The DNA of the CDR3 is TGTGCCAGCAGCTCCGGGACAGGACACACCGGGGAGCTGTTTTTT. It yields the protein CASSSGTGHTGELFF.

The rearrangement joins TRBV19 to TRBJ2-2; a weak D match, TRBD1 (7 bases). CDR1 LNHDA and CDR2 SQIVND come from the germline V gene (reference sequence). V was cut by 5 bases and J by 4 bases, with 17 bases left in between. This CDR3 has 16 residues. In nucleotides, the CDR3 is TGTGCCAGTAGTGCAGCGGAGGGGGCTTTCACCGGGGAGCTGTTTTTT. Translating gives CASSAAEGAFTGELFF.

The rearrangement uses TRBV5-1 and TRBJ1-4, with D hard to call. V was cut by 0 bases and J by 1 base, with 13 bases left in between. CDR3 size: 17 residues. The germline CDR1 and CDR2 sequences are SGHRS and YFSETQ. The CDR3 region is CASSLGSVGGTNEKLFF. Written as DNA, the CDR3 is TGCGCCAGCAGCTTGGGCTCCGTAGGCGGAACTAATGAAAAACTGTTTTTT.

The V and J genes are TRBV28 and TRBJ1-1, with 7 bases matching TRBD1. With V trimmed by 2 bases and J by 4 bases, 7 bases remained unmatched. This CDR3 is built from 15 residues. Germline CDR1 is MDHEN and CDR2 is SYDVKM. Here the CDR3 reads CASSLRFSGGTEAFF. The DNA of the CDR3 is TGTGCCAGCAGTTTAAGGTTTTCAGGGGGCACTGAAGCTTTCTTT. Full variable domain (missing parts from reference TRBV28 and TRBJ1-1): DVKVTQSSRYLVKRTGEKVFLECVQDMDHENMFWYRQDPGLGLRLIYFSYDVKMKEKGDIPEGYSVSREKKERFSLILESASTNQTSMYLCASSLRFSGGTEAFFGQGTRLTVV.

V is TRBV10-3 and J is TRBJ1-2; D may be TRBD1 (6 bases). Trimming stripped 6 bases from V and 4 bases from J, with 18 bases between. Germline-derived CDR1 and CDR2 are ENHRY and SYGVKD. This CDR3 comprises 15 residues. For the CDR3, the DNA is TGTGCCATCAGGACCGGGACAACGGGGAGCTATGGCTACACCTTC. Residues: CAIRTGTTGSYGYTF.

The chain couples TRBV6-5 to TRBJ1-5; D perhaps matches TRBD1 (5 bases). The germline CDR1 and CDR2 sequences are MNHEY and SVGAGI. The CDR3 sequence is 14 residues long. Trimming removed 6 bases from V and 2 bases from J, with 11 bases in between. The CDR3, as DNA: TGTGCCAGCAGGGGCGGGGGGGGCAATCAGCCCCAGCATTTT. Translating it yields CASRGGGGNQPQHF.

The chain uses TRBV6-5 and TRBJ1-2, with D maybe TRBD1 (6 bases). CDR3 length: 13 residues. From germline, CDR1 is MNHEY and CDR2 SVGAGI. V was shortened by 6 bases and J by 4 bases, with 12 bases between the two germline ends. The CDR3 coding sequence is TGTGCCAGCAGCCTCAGGGGTACCTATGGCTACACCTTC. Protein sequence: CASSLRGTYGYTF.